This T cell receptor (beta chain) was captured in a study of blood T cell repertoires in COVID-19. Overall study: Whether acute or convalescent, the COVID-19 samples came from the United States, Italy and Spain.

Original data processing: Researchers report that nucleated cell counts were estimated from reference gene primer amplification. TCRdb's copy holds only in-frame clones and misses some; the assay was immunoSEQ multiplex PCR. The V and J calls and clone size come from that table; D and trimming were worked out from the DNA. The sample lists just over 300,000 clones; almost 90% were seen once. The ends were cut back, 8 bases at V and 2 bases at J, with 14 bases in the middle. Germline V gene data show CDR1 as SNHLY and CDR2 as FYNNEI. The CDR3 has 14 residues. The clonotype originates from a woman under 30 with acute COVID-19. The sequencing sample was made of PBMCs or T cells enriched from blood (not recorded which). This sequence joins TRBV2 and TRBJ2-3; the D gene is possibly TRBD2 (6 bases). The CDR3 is CASGRRGDTDTQYF. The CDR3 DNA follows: TGTGCCAGCGGAAGGCGGGGAGACACAGATACGCAGTATTTT.